Below, one T cell receptor beta chain is given with its context. Antigen unknown. This record comes from a study of cytomegalovirus exposure and HLA in healthy donors. General study findings and limits: It was reported that the classifier diagnosed cytomegalovirus status with high specificity and sensitivity in both the original and validation cohorts. Several top significant clusters appeared, in a later analysis, to be linked to common viral pathogens.

This CDR3 is 14 amino acids long. The V and J ends lost 4 bases and 6 bases respectively, with 17 bases between them. Germline V lookup: CDR1 SGHDT, CDR2 YYEEEE. The PCR ran on 60 Vbeta and 13 Jbeta primers. Sequenced by immunoSEQ multiplex PCR; TCRdb stores in-frame clones only, minus some. This table holds under 150,000 clones, around 80% found once. The chain recombines TRBV5-6 with TRBJ2-7, with a possible D match to TRBD2 (6 bases). The sequencing input was PBMCs. The receptor was isolated from a woman in her forties or fifties in good health and CMV-seronegative. CDR3 in amino acids: CASSLGLMAGEQYF. For the CDR3, the DNA is TGTGCCAGCAGCCTGGGACTCATGGCCGGCGAGCAGTACTTC.